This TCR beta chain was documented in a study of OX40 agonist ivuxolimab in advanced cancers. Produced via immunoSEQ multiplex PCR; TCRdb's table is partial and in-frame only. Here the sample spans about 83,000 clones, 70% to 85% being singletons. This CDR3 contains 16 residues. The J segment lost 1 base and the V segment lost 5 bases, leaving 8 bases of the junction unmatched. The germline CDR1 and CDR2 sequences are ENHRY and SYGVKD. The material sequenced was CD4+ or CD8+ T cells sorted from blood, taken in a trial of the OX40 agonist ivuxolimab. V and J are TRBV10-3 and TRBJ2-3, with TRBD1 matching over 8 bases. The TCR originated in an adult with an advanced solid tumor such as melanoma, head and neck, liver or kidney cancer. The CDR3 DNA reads TGTGCCATCAGTCCGTCCTCGGGACAGGGCACAGATACGCAGTATTTT. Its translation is CAISPSSGQGTDTQYF.